Listed here are 22 T cell receptor beta chains from one sample, sequenced in a study of T cell responses to AZD1222 COVID-19 vaccine. Repertoires were generated with immunoSEQ multiplex PCR, while TCRdb's copy carries only in-frame clones and drops some. The data hold approximately 110,000 clones, with 88% observed a single time. The sample in question was peripheral blood, obtained on day 0 of AZD1222 vaccination. The receptor set was obtained from an adult in good health.

J is TRBJ1-4 and V is TRBV18; tentative D call: TRBD1 (6 bases). CDR1 and CDR2 (germline): KGHSH, LQKENI. The V gene lost 3 bases and the J gene lost 5 bases, with 7 bases spanning the gap. This CDR3 contains 13 residues. DNA of the CDR3: TGTGCCAGCTCACCCGGACAGAATGAAAAACTGTTTTTT. This sequence encodes CASSPGQNEKLFF.

This chain joins TRBV6-6 and TRBJ2-7, with no clear D. Germline values: CDR1 MNHNY, CDR2 SVGAGI (reference sequence). This CDR3 spans 15 amino acids. The V end was cut by 6 bases, the J end by 4 bases, with 19 bases between. CDR3 nucleotides: TGTGCCAGCAGCTCTAGACTCCTCGGATCATACGAGCAGTACTTC. The encoded protein is CASSSRLLGSYEQYF.

This chain uses TRBV11-3 with TRBJ1-1, with a weak D call TRBD1 (6 bases). Germline-derived CDR1 and CDR2 are SGHNT and YENEEA. Trimming shortened V by 0 bases and J by 1 base, and 12 bases separated the two germline ends. The CDR3 totals 16 residues. The CDR3 reads CASSLDSLDRNTEAFF. CDR3 bases: TGTGCCAGCAGCTTAGATTCCTTGGACAGGAACACTGAAGCTTTCTTT.

This clone occurred once. The chain links TRBV5-8 to TRBJ1-1, with D possibly matching TRBD1 (5 bases). The germline V gene encodes CDR1 SGHTS and CDR2 YDEGEE. The V and J ends lost 1 base and 2 bases respectively, with 9 bases between them. There are 14 residues in the CDR3. The CDR3 loop reads CASSLRGANTEAFF. The CDR3 nucleotides are TGTGCCAGCAGCTTGCGGGGCGCAAACACTGAAGCTTTCTTT. Based on the CDR3 plus reference TRBV5-8 and TRBJ1-1, the full variable domain is EAGVTQSPTHLIKTRGQQATLRCSPISGHTSVYWYQQALGLGLQFLLWYDEGEERNRGNFPPRFSGRQFPNYSSELNVNALELEDSALYLCASSLRGANTEAFFGQGTRLTVV.

The V and J genes are TRBV6-5 and TRBJ1-1; 7 bases fit TRBD1. CDR1 is MNHEY and CDR2 is SVGAGI in the germline V gene. Trimming at V came to 3 bases and at J to 2 bases, leaving 3 bases not matched to a gene. This CDR3 has 14 amino acids. The CDR3 region is CASSYGQANTEAFF. CDR3 bases: TGTGCCAGCAGTTATGGACAGGCTAACACTGAAGCTTTCTTT.

This clone occurred a few times. The chain is built from TRBV5-8 and TRBJ2-1; TRBD2 agrees at 7 bases. Germline lookup yields CDR1 SGHTS and CDR2 YDEGEE. The CDR3 is made up of 15 amino acids. The V segment lost 4 bases and the J segment 4 bases; nucleotides outside the gene matches: 8. This chain's CDR3 is CASSPTSRLYNEQFF. As DNA, the CDR3 is TGTGCCAGCAGCCCGACTAGCCGACTTTACAATGAGCAGTTCTTC.

The rearrangement links TRBV7-8 to TRBJ2-1, with 9 bases aligning to TRBD1. This CDR3 spans 16 amino acids. Trimming at V came to 6 bases and at J to 9 bases, leaving 15 bases not matched to a gene. CDR1 is SGHVS and CDR2 is FQNEAQ in the germline V gene. The CDR3 loop is CASSRSRDRVFGEQFF. CDR3 DNA: TGTGCCAGCAGTCGCAGCCGGGACAGGGTGTTTGGTGAGCAGTTCTTC.

The chain links TRBV7-9 to TRBJ2-1; TRBD1 matches 8 bases. With 5 bases clipped from V and 7 bases from J, the junction kept 7 bases outside the gene matches. Germline lookup yields CDR1 SEHNR and CDR2 FQNEAQ (reference sequence). The CDR3 has 14 residues. The CDR3 spells CASSPQGQGNEQFF. CDR3 bases: TGTGCCAGCAGCCCACAAGGACAGGGAAATGAGCAGTTCTTC.

The chain uses TRBV5-4 and TRBJ2-3, with 10 bases lining up with TRBD2. The CDR3 sequence is 17 residues long. The ends lost 1 base at V and 3 bases at J; junction bases unmatched: 8. The germline V gene has CDR1 SGHNT and CDR2 YYREEE (reference sequence). The CDR3: CASSLRVAGGYTDTQYF. CDR3 nucleotides: TGTGCCAGCAGCTTGCGAGTAGCGGGGGGTTATACAGATACGCAGTATTTT.

This clone was recorded a few times. The rearrangement joins TRBV6-5 to TRBJ1-5; a possible D gene is TRBD1 (6 bases). V was pared by 7 bases and J by 7 bases, with 17 bases between. Germline lookup yields CDR1 MNHEY and CDR2 SVGAGI. CDR3 length: 14 residues. CDR3 loop: CASKPGADSQPQHF. In DNA form, the CDR3 reads TGTGCCAGCAAGCCGGGGGCGGATAGCCAGCCCCAGCATTTT.

The chain couples TRBV3-1 (or the pseudogene TRBV3-2) to TRBJ1-2; D may be TRBD1 (6 bases). The germline gives CDR1 LGHDT, CDR2 YNNKEL (reference sequence). This CDR3 is 12 amino acids long. V was shortened by 4 bases and J by 6 bases, with 9 bases between the two germline ends. The chain's CDR3 is CASSRQENGYTF. CDR3 nucleotides: TGTGCCAGCAGCCGACAGGAAAATGGCTACACCTTC.

This chain links TRBV19 with TRBJ1-5; D not certain. The CDR3 is 12 amino acids. Germline V gene sequence: CDR1 LNHDA, CDR2 SQIVND (reference sequence). The germline V and J ends were trimmed by 3 bases and 4 bases, with 4 bases remaining between them. In DNA form, the CDR3 reads TGTGCCAGTAGTATGGGAAATCAGCCCCAGCATTTT. This translates into CASSMGNQPQHF.

DNA for the CDR3: TGTGCCAGCACCGCAGGGAACACCGGGGAGCTGTTTTTT. It specifies CASTAGNTGELFF. J is TRBJ2-2 and V is TRBV5-4; no reliable D call. The V end lost 6 bases, the J end lost 1 base, and 7 bases lay between the germline ends. The germline V gene encodes CDR1 SGHNT and CDR2 YYREEE (reference sequence). CDR3 size: 13 residues.

This chain connects TRBV2 to TRBJ1-2; D uncertain. V lost 8 bases and J lost 4, with 20 bases in between. CDR1 and CDR2 from the germline V gene are SNHLY and FYNNEI. This CDR3 is 15 amino acids long. The CDR3 DNA reads as TGTGCCAGCTTGAACCCGACGGAAATTGTCTATGGCTACACCTTC. Amino acids: CASLNPTEIVYGYTF.

The chain couples TRBV4-2 to TRBJ2-3; D gene uncertain. CDR1 and CDR2 from the germline V gene are LGHNA and YNFKEQ. The CDR3 consists of 15 residues. V was clipped by 0 bases and J by 9 bases, with 16 bases between them. CDR3 residues: CASSQDRMPARTQYF. DNA of the CDR3: TGTGCCAGCAGCCAAGATCGTATGCCAGCTAGAACGCAGTATTTT.

The chain recombines TRBV9 with TRBJ2-2; the match to TRBD1 covers 9 bases. Looked up from germline, CDR1 is SGDLS and CDR2 is YYNGEE. V gave up 5 bases and J gave up 2 bases; unmatched junction bases: 4. This CDR3 has 15 residues. The CDR3 DNA reads as TGTGCCAGCAGACGGACAGGGGCTAACACCGGGGAGCTGTTTTTT. Amino acids: CASRRTGANTGELFF.

The chain is built from TRBV18 and TRBJ2-5; TRBD1 matches at 8 bases. CDR3 length equals 15 residues. Trimming took 3 bases from V and 4 from J; bases not matched to a gene: 7. The germline V gene has CDR1 KGHSH and CDR2 LQKENI. Here the CDR3 DNA reads TGTGCCAGCTCACCCCCGGGACAGGAGGGAGAGACCCAGTACTTC. It encodes CASSPPGQEGETQYF.

This chain uses TRBV3-1 (or the pseudogene TRBV3-2) with TRBJ1-1, with D possibly matching TRBD1 (5 bases). Trimming removed 5 bases at V and 4 bases at J, with 11 bases between. The CDR3 is made up of 13 amino acids. Germline V gives CDR1 LGHDT, CDR2 YNNKEL (reference sequence). The CDR3 sequence is CASSTQGVTEAFF. Written as DNA, the CDR3 is TGTGCCAGCAGCACGCAGGGTGTCACTGAAGCTTTCTTT.

This chain joins TRBV19 and TRBJ1-1; 9 bases line up with TRBD1. This CDR3 comprises 18 residues. After removal of 6 bases from V and 0 bases from J, the junction contained 14 bases not matched to a gene. Looked up from germline, CDR1 is LNHDA and CDR2 is SQIVND (reference sequence). The CDR3 protein is CASSSAGRTGDLNTEAFF. The DNA for the CDR3 is TGTGCCAGTAGCTCGGCTGGTCGGACAGGGGATTTGAACACTGAAGCTTTCTTT. Complete variable domain (other parts from reference TRBV19 and TRBJ1-1): DGGITQSPKYLFRKEGQNVTLSCEQNLNHDAMYWYRQDPGQGLRLIYYSQIVNDFQKGDIAEGYSVSREKKESFPLTVTSAQKNPTAFYLCASSSAGRTGDLNTEAFFGQGTRLTVV.

This chain joins TRBV28 and TRBJ2-7, with TRBD2 matching over 8 bases. Per germline, CDR1 MDHEN and CDR2 SYDVKM. The J segment lost 2 bases and the V segment lost 3 bases, leaving 21 bases of the junction unmatched. The CDR3 totals 20 residues. CDR3 nucleotide sequence: TGTGCCAGCAGTTTGGCCACCGATTCGGGAGGGCAATTCGGAACCTACGAGCAGTACTTC. It codes for CASSLATDSGGQFGTYEQYF.

The CDR3, as DNA: TGTGCCACCAGCAGAGAGTCGGGCGAGCAGTACTTC. Translating gives CATSRESGEQYF. This chain links TRBV15 with TRBJ2-7; D call uncertain. The CDR3 consists of 12 residues. V lost 0 bases, J lost 6 bases, and 6 bases lay in between. Germline values: CDR1 LNHNV, CDR2 YYDKDF (reference sequence).

This chain joins TRBV12-3 or TRBV12-4 and TRBJ1-2; D is uncertain. The length of the CDR3 is 12 residues. The V end lost 4 bases, the J end lost 2 bases, and 5 bases lay between the germline ends. CDR3 loop: CASSSRNYGYTF. The CDR3 DNA sequence: TGTGCCAGCAGTTCGAGGAACTATGGCTACACCTTC.